This TCR beta chain was identified during a study of post-analysis software for immune sequencing data. V dropped 2 bases and J dropped 4; count of bases not matched to a gene: 6. This CDR3 has 15 residues. Germline CDR1 SGHTA, CDR2 FQGNSA. The TCR beta cDNA libraries contained unique molecular identifiers. TCRdb re-called the PCR reads through MiXCR, storing one row per CDR3 protein. The sample includes about 160,000 distinct CDR3 sequences, about 36% of them seen just once. This clonotype was seen a handful of times. The V gene is TRBV7-2, the J gene TRBJ2-5; 8 bases map to TRBD2. This material consisted of blood, taken after autologous hematopoietic stem cell transplantation. The receptor was isolated from a girl aged 5-17 years with multiple sclerosis. The chain's CDR3 is CASSLRAGGVETQYF. CDR3 nucleotide sequence: TGTGCCAGCAGCTTACGCGCGGGAGGAGTAGAGACCCAGTACTTC.